This is a list of T cell receptor beta chains from one sample in a study of technical replicates of blood from several donors. Method: immunoSEQ multiplex PCR; TCRdb's copy keeps in-frame clones and lacks some. The sample lists tens of thousands of clones, approximately 86% occurring once. The material sequenced was PBMCs. All receptors come from a human donor in good health. Some clones in this sample may be carry-over from other donors' samples. CDR3s include the opening cysteine and the closing phenylalanine or tryptophan. Fields, in order: J gene, V gene, D gene, clone size, CDR3 DNA, CDR3 protein. The D gene is left open where the match is weak. The size of a clone is reported for some rows only, either as once, few or many, or as a class for expanded clones.

>TRBJ2-5|TRBV9|TRBD2|-
TGTGCCAGCAGCCCCGGGACTAGCGGGGGGGCCTTGGCCGGAGAGACCCAGTACTTC
CASSPGTSGGALAGETQYF
>TRBJ2-1|TRBV20-1|-|-
TGCAGTGCTCTTACGAGGGCTGAGCAGTTCTTC
CSALTRAEQFF
>TRBJ1-4|TRBV12-5|-|-
TGTGCTAGTGGTTTTTCTGGGGCGGGGCAGAATGAAAAACTGTTTTTT
CASGFSGAGQNEKLFF
>TRBJ1-5|TRBV5-6|-|once
TGTGCCAGCAGCTTGAGAGGGTTTGGTAATCAGCCCCAGCATTTT
CASSLRGFGNQPQHF
>TRBJ2-7|TRBV10-2|-|-
TGCGCCAGCAGCGGCGAGGTCCACGAGCAGTACTTC
CASSGEVHEQYF
>TRBJ1-2|TRBV7-9|-|-
TGTGCCAGCAGCCCCGGGAGAGGGCAGAACTATGGCTACACCTTC
CASSPGRGQNYGYTF
>TRBJ2-2|TRBV6-1|TRBD2|-
TGTGCCAGCAGCTACGGGGGGGAGACCGGGGAGCTGTTTTTT
CASSYGGETGELFF
>TRBJ2-1|TRBV28|TRBD1|-
TGTGCCAGCAGTTCAACGGACAGGGAAAATGAGCAGTTCTTC
CASSSTDRENEQFF
>TRBJ2-7|TRBV11-2|TRBD2|-
TGTGCCAGCAGCTCAAGTCGTACGACTAGCGGCCAGGGGTACGAGCAGTACTTC
CASSSSRTTSGQGYEQYF
>TRBJ1-2|TRBV6-5|TRBD1|-
TGTGCCAGCAGTCGACAGGGGGCGGTTGGCTACACCTTC
CASSRQGAVGYTF
>TRBJ1-5|TRBV7-3|-|-
TGTGCCAGCAGCGCCGACAGATATCAGCCCCAGCATTTT
CASSADRYQPQHF
>TRBJ2-1|TRBV11-3|-|-
TGTGCCAGCAGCTCCCCTCCCCTTGGCAGGGCTAATTTGGTCTTC
CASSSPPLGRANLVF
>TRBJ2-3|TRBV11-3|-|-
TGTGCCAGCAGCTTAGACAGGGTCTACACAGATACGCAGTATTTT
CASSLDRVYTDTQYF
>TRBJ1-1|TRBV4-1|TRBD1|-
TGCGCCAGCAGCGCGAGACAGGGGGCTCAAACTGAAGCTTTCTTT
CASSARQGAQTEAFF